Each of the 30 T cell receptor beta chains below was sequenced from the same sample in a study of post-analysis software for immune sequencing data. General study results and limits: Controls showed lower frequencies than patients for roughly five TRBV segments, and TRBV5-6, TRBV5-1 and TRBV20-1 were among these.

These receptors have no identified antigens. Every TCR beta cDNA library bore unique molecular identifiers. TCRdb analysed the PCR reads with MiXCR anew, one entry per CDR3 protein. Of around 500,000 distinct CDR3 sequences in the sample, around a third were seen once. Sequenced material: blood. The receptors come from a girl aged 2 to 17 with multiple sclerosis.

The V and J genes are TRBV7-9 and TRBJ2-3, with 7 bases fitting TRBD2. Trimming took 5 bases from V and 2 from J; bases not matched to a gene: 7. CDR1 is SEHNR, CDR2 FQNEAQ, per germline (reference sequence). The CDR3 is 15 amino acids. The CDR3, as DNA: TGTGCCAGCAGCGAAACCGGGACTATCACAGATACGCAGTATTTT. This gives the protein CASSETGTITDTQYF. Based on the CDR3 plus reference TRBV7-9 and TRBJ2-3, the full variable domain is DTGVSQNPRHKITKRGQNVTFRCDPISEHNRLYWYRQTLGQGPEFLTYFQNEAQLEKSRLLSDRFSAERPKGSFSTLEIQRTEQGDSAMYLCASSETGTITDTQYFGPGTRLTVL.

This clonotype was counted only a few times. This chain connects TRBV6-2 or TRBV6-3 to TRBJ2-7; tentatively, D is TRBD1 (5 bases). The V gene lost 5 bases and the J gene lost 4 bases, with 18 bases spanning the gap. Per the germline V gene, CDR1 is MNHEY and CDR2 is SVGEGT. This CDR3 is built from 15 residues. Here the CDR3 DNA reads TGTGCCAGCAGTAGACCCTCCAGGGCGTTTTACGAGCAGTACTTC. It translates to CASSRPSRAFYEQYF.

CDR3 sequence (DNA): TGCAGTGCTAGACCAGCCTCCTACGAGCAGTACTTC. The encoded protein is CSARPASYEQYF. The chain recombines TRBV20-1 with TRBJ2-7; no firm D call. Germline V gene lookup returns CDR1 DFQATT and CDR2 SNEGSKA (reference sequence). The length of the CDR3 is 12 residues. The ends were cut back, 2 bases at V and 0 bases at J, with 5 bases in the middle.

The V and J genes are TRBV14 and TRBJ2-1; a possible D gene is TRBD2 (7 bases). This CDR3 is 15 amino acids long. V lost 1 base and J 5 bases, leaving 12 bases between the germline ends. Germline CDR1 SGHDN, CDR2 FVKESK. The CDR3 sequence is CASSQVGGPNNEQFF. For the CDR3, the DNA is TGTGCCAGCAGCCAAGTCGGGGGGCCCAACAATGAGCAGTTCTTC.

The chain recombines TRBV2 with TRBJ1-6, with D perhaps TRBD1 (6 bases). V lost 1 base and J lost 5, with 9 bases in between. The CDR3 length is 15 residues. Germline CDR1 is SNHLY and CDR2 is FYNNEI. CDR3: CASSEEGHDNSPLHF. In DNA form, the CDR3 reads TGTGCCAGCAGTGAAGAGGGACATGATAATTCACCCCTCCACTTT.

In this sample, this clonotype turned up a few times. An end of the junction differs from the germline gene, which may be a read error. The rearrangement joins TRBV7-9 to TRBJ2-7; D unresolved. The V gene's germline CDR1 is SEHNR and CDR2 FQNEAQ (reference sequence). The CDR3 has 13 residues. For the CDR3, the DNA is TGTGCCAGCAGTTTAGGTGAGAGCTACGAGCAGTACTTC. Translation: CASSLGESYEQYF.

This clonotype turned up a few times. The chain joins TRBV9 to TRBJ2-3; 9 bases fit TRBD2. CDR3 length: 16 residues. The germline CDR1 and CDR2 sequences are SGDLS and YYNGEE. V dropped 3 bases and J dropped 6; count of bases not matched to a gene: 11. Written as DNA, the CDR3 is TGTGCCAGCAGCGCGGGACTAGCAGGCAGTTTGGATACGCAGTATTTT. This translates into CASSAGLAGSLDTQYF.

V and J are TRBV6-6 and TRBJ2-3; 7 nucleotides line up with TRBD2. CDR1 is MNHNY, CDR2 SVGAGI, per germline (reference sequence). This CDR3 region has 15 residues. Germline trimming cut 2 bases from V and 1 base from J; bases unmatched to any gene: 3. CDR3 in DNA: TGTGCCAGCAGTTACATGGGGGGGGGCACAGATACGCAGTATTTT. This translates into CASSYMGGGTDTQYF.

This chain links TRBV2 with TRBJ2-1; D tentatively fits TRBD1 or TRBD2 (5 bases each). Germline values: CDR1 SNHLY, CDR2 FYNNEI. With 10 bases removed from V and 7 bases from J, the gap between germline ends came to 17 bases. The CDR3 length is 13 residues. This chain's CDR3 is CATSSGGGNEQFF. The CDR3 DNA reads as TGTGCCACCTCGAGTGGGGGTGGTAATGAGCAGTTCTTC.

This clonotype has a handful of counts. The genes are TRBV20-1 and TRBJ2-6, with 11 positions matching TRBD1. The V gene's germline CDR1 is DFQATT and CDR2 SNEGSKA (reference sequence). V lost 6 bases to trimming and J lost 3 bases; unmatched junction nucleotides: 10. This CDR3 region has 17 residues. The CDR3: CSARTGQGAFGANVLTF. In DNA, the CDR3 is TGCAGTGCCCGGACAGGACAGGGGGCGTTTGGGGCCAACGTCCTGACTTTC.

J is TRBJ2-5 and V is TRBV10-3; no firm D call. This CDR3 contains 15 residues. Trimming left V 4 bases short and J 3 bases short, with 15 bases between. Germline CDR1 is ENHRY and CDR2 is SYGVKD. The CDR3 bases are TGTGCCATCAGTGGTTCGAACTCCGTCGAAGAGACCCAGTACTTC. Protein product: CAISGSNSVEETQYF.

The rearrangement joins TRBV12-3 or TRBV12-4 to TRBJ1-2, with 8 bases that match TRBD1. The CDR3 covers 17 residues. The ends lost 2 bases at V and 1 base at J; junction bases unmatched: 9. The CDR3 sequence: CASSLNRGASGNYGYTF. DNA of the CDR3: TGTGCCAGCAGTTTAAACAGGGGGGCCTCGGGTAACTATGGCTACACCTTC.

J is TRBJ2-7 and V is TRBV20-1; D is perhaps TRBD2 (5 bases). Germline V gives CDR1 DFQATT, CDR2 SNEGSKA (reference sequence). The CDR3 length is 13 residues. Trimming cost V 3 bases and J 5 bases, with 14 bases left between them. CDR3: CSASRTAPNEQYF. The CDR3 DNA follows: TGCAGTGCTAGTAGGACTGCTCCTAACGAGCAGTACTTC.

A few counts support this clonotype. The chain joins TRBV15 to TRBJ2-3; 9 bases agree with TRBD2. Trimming removed 0 bases from V and 3 bases from J; junction bases left unmatched: 13. The CDR3 has 19 amino acids. Germline-derived CDR1 and CDR2 are LNHNV and YYDKDF (reference sequence). DNA for the CDR3: TGTGCCACCAGCAGAGATTATCCCCGACTAGCGGCGATGACAGATACGCAGTATTTT. Translation gives CATSRDYPRLAAMTDTQYF.

The V and J genes are TRBV20-1 and TRBJ2-2; 7 bases map to TRBD1. The CDR3 covers 15 residues. Germline CDR1 is DFQATT and CDR2 is SNEGSKA (reference sequence). The J segment lost 7 bases and the V segment lost 3 bases, leaving 11 bases of the junction unmatched. CDR3 in amino acids: CSASPRQGFFGELFF. DNA of the CDR3: TGCAGTGCTAGCCCTAGACAGGGTTTCTTCGGGGAGCTGTTTTTT.

The rearrangement links TRBV20-1 to TRBJ2-5; tentatively, D is TRBD1 (6 bases). This CDR3 spans 12 amino acids. Germline CDR1 reads DFQATT; CDR2 reads SNEGSKA (reference sequence). DNA for the CDR3: TGCAGGGCTGGACAGTTCCAAGAGACCCAGTACTTC. Its translation: CRAGQFQETQYF.

This clonotype was counted between two and nine times. V and J are TRBV28 and TRBJ2-7; TRBD2 matches 13 bases. TRBJ2-5 matches the DNA end more closely, so the J call is doubtful. Germline V gives CDR1 MDHEN, CDR2 SYDVKM. This CDR3 has 15 residues. The CDR3 DNA reads as TGTGCCAGCCTCAAAACTAGCGGGGGGGTGGAGACCCAGTACTTC. It specifies CASLKTSGGVETQYF.

The rearrangement uses TRBV20-1 and TRBJ1-2; 10 bases are shared with TRBD1. V was pared by 0 bases and J by 4 bases, with 17 bases of the junction left unmatched. The CDR3 consists of 19 residues. Germline loops: CDR1 DFQATT, CDR2 SNEGSKA (reference sequence). This CDR3 is CSARDGSGTGDRFSYGYTF. In DNA form, the CDR3 reads TGCAGTGCTAGAGATGGATCCGGGACAGGGGACCGATTTTCCTATGGCTACACCTTC.

This chain's CDR3 is CAISEAGSDSPLHF. The CDR3 coding sequence is TGTGCCATCAGTGAGGCAGGGTCGGATTCACCCCTCCACTTT. This rearrangement joins TRBV10-3 to TRBJ1-6; tentative D call: TRBD1 (5 bases). Trimming shortened V by 2 bases and J by 8 bases, and 10 bases separated the two germline ends. The germline gives CDR1 ENHRY, CDR2 SYGVKD. The CDR3 has 14 residues.

The rearrangement joins TRBV6-6 to TRBJ1-2; D may be TRBD1 (6 bases). CDR1 and CDR2 from the germline V gene are MNHNY and SVGAGI (reference sequence). The CDR3 consists of 13 residues. Between the trimmed V and J ends, which lost 4 bases and 8 bases, there was a span of 14 bases. CDR3 region: CASSFLGGGGYTF. The DNA for the CDR3 is TGTGCCAGCAGTTTTTTAGGGGGAGGCGGCTACACCTTC.

This clonotype was observed a few times. V and J are TRBV12-3 or TRBV12-4 and TRBJ2-1; possibly TRBD1 for D (6 bases). This CDR3 is 14 amino acids long. With 5 bases removed from V and 4 bases from J, the gap between germline ends came to 12 bases. CDR3 loop: CASSPTDSYNEQFF. The DNA of the CDR3 is TGTGCCAGCAGTCCCACGGACAGTTACAATGAGCAGTTCTTC.

The table lists this clonotype with a few counts. The V and J genes are TRBV10-2 and TRBJ2-6; D not resolved. Germline V gene data show CDR1 as WSHSY and CDR2 as SAAADI. V was clipped by 8 bases and J by 0 bases, with 14 bases between them. This CDR3 is 16 amino acids long. The CDR3 here is CASGAPASSGANVLTF. CDR3 nucleotide sequence: TGCGCCAGCGGAGCCCCTGCTAGCTCTGGGGCCAACGTCCTGACTTTC.

The chain links TRBV27 to TRBJ2-1, with D unresolved. The CDR3 covers 16 residues. The V and J ends lost 4 bases and 5 bases respectively, with 18 bases between them. The germline gives CDR1 MNHEY, CDR2 SMNVEV (reference sequence). CDR3 sequence: CASSSLVKKYHNEQFF. As DNA, the CDR3 is TGTGCCAGCAGTTCCCTAGTTAAGAAGTATCACAATGAGCAGTTCTTC.

The rearrangement links TRBV20-1 to TRBJ1-2, with TRBD1 matching over 7 bases. The germline V gene has CDR1 DFQATT and CDR2 SNEGSKA (reference sequence). The junction had 12 bases not matched to a gene; V was cut back by 5 bases and J by 6 bases. The CDR3 runs 14 residues. The CDR3 is CSAPPTGRGNGYTF. CDR3 in DNA: TGCAGTGCTCCACCGACAGGGAGAGGGAATGGCTACACCTTC.

The chain employs TRBV21-1 and TRBJ2-1; TRBD1 is taken as the D call from the table, unchecked against the DNA. TRBV21-1 corresponds to a pseudogene. This CDR3 comprises 16 residues. CDR3 nucleotide sequence: TGTGCCAGCAGCAAAAAGGGACCAGGCCCCGGCAATGAGCAGTTCTTC. Translated: CASSKKGPGPGNEQFF.

CDR3 loop: CSASGGTRTDTQYF. In DNA, the CDR3 is TGCAGTGCTAGCGGGGGAACGCGAACAGATACGCAGTATTTT. The chain links TRBV20-1 to TRBJ2-3, with D perhaps TRBD2 (6 bases). V dropped 3 bases and J dropped 3 bases, with 13 bases sitting between them. CDR1 is DFQATT, CDR2 SNEGSKA, per germline (reference sequence). The CDR3 contains 14 residues.

The rearrangement uses TRBV6-1 and TRBJ2-2, with 9 bases lining up with TRBD2. V dropped 2 bases and J dropped 0; count of bases not matched to a gene: 7. CDR3 size: 18 residues. CDR1 MNHNS and CDR2 SASEGT come from the germline V gene. CDR3 sequence reads: CASSENLAGSANTGELFF. CDR3 sequence (DNA): TGTGCCAGCAGTGAAAATCTAGCGGGGAGCGCGAACACCGGGGAGCTGTTTTTT.

The genes are TRBV6-1 and TRBJ1-5; 9 nucleotides align to TRBD1. This CDR3 comprises 13 residues. Germline values: CDR1 MNHNS, CDR2 SASEGT. The V segment lost 6 bases and the J segment 6 bases; nucleotides outside the gene matches: 3. The CDR3 loop reads CASRTGGTQPQHF. The CDR3 DNA reads TGTGCCAGCAGGACAGGGGGGACTCAGCCCCAGCATTTT.

In this sample, this clonotype turned up a few times. The rearrangement joins TRBV6-6 to TRBJ1-1; no firm D call. Trimming cost V 2 bases and J 0 bases, with 7 bases left between them. The CDR3 totals 14 residues. CDR1 MNHNY and CDR2 SVGAGI come from the germline V gene (reference sequence). The CDR3 sequence is CASSYEGLNTEAFF. CDR3 bases: TGTGCCAGCAGTTACGAGGGCTTGAACACTGAAGCTTTCTTT.

This chain uses TRBV5-1 with TRBJ2-5; D is possibly TRBD1 (6 bases). In germline, CDR1 is SGHRS, CDR2 YFSETQ. V dropped 4 bases and J dropped 2 bases, with 18 bases sitting between them. The CDR3 runs to 16 residues. The CDR3 bases are TGCGCCAGCAGCCCCCGGGACAAAGGAAATCAAGAGACCCAGTACTTC. Amino acids: CASSPRDKGNQETQYF.